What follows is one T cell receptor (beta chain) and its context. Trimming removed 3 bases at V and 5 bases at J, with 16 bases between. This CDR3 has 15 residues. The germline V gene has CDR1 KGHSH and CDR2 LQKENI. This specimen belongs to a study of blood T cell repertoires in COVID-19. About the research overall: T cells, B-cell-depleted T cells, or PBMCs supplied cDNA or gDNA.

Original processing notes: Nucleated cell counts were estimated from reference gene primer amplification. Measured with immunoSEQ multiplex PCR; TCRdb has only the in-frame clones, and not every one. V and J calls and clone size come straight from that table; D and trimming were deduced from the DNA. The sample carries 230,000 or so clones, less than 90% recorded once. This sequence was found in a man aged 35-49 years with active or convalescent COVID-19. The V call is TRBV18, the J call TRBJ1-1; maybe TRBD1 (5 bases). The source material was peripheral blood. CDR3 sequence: CASSPPLGGATEAFF. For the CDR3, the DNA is TGTGCCAGCTCACCCCCCCTAGGCGGGGCGACTGAAGCTTTCTTT.